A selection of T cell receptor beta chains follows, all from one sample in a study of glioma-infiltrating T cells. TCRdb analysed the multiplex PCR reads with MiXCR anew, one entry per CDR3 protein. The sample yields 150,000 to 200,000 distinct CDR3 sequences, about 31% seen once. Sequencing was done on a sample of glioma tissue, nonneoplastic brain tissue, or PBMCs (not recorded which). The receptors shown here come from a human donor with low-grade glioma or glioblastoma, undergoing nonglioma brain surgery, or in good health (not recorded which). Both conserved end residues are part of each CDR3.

CDR3 protein: CASSLVLAWQETQYF
V gene: TRBV7-2
J gene: TRBJ2-5

CDR3 protein: CSARDGSQPQPF
V gene: TRBV20-1
J gene: TRBJ1-5

CDR3 protein: CASSERTDQETQYF
V gene: TRBV3-1
J gene: TRBJ2-5

CDR3 protein: CASSLTGESYGYTF
V gene: TRBV3-1
J gene: TRBJ1-2

CDR3 protein: CASRRWGQNEKLFF
V gene: TRBV28
J gene: TRBJ1-4

CDR3 protein: CASSPSMGNGYGYTF
V gene: TRBV28
J gene: TRBJ1-2

CDR3 protein: CASSWTGGYNNSPLHF
V gene: TRBV6-2/TRBV6-3
J gene: TRBJ1-6

CDR3 protein: CASTPAGLGDSPLHF
V gene: TRBV28
J gene: TRBJ1-6

CDR3 protein: CAGSFAGEETQYF
V gene: TRBV4-2
J gene: TRBJ2-5

CDR3 protein: CASSPGTGEGGSNEKLFF
V gene: TRBV5-4
J gene: TRBJ1-4

CDR3 protein: CSVGTPPSTDTQYF
V gene: TRBV29-1
J gene: TRBJ2-3

CDR3 protein: CASSPLPGQGRYEQFF
V gene: TRBV5-1
J gene: TRBJ2-1

CDR3 protein: CASSLEDREDTIYF
V gene: TRBV12-3/TRBV12-4
J gene: TRBJ1-3

CDR3 protein: CATYFVGRGNYGYTF
V gene: TRBV28
J gene: TRBJ1-2

CDR3 protein: CASSLGVGGARGNTIYF
V gene: TRBV12-3/TRBV12-4
J gene: TRBJ1-3

CDR3 protein: CASSSGTSGIKSYEQYF
V gene: TRBV7-9
J gene: TRBJ2-7

CDR3 protein: CTAPHPSGADEQYF
V gene: TRBV20-1
J gene: TRBJ2-7

CDR3 protein: CASSASLAGVAYEQYF
V gene: TRBV12-3/TRBV12-4
J gene: TRBJ2-7

CDR3 protein: CASSQGRGAETQYF
V gene: TRBV4-3
J gene: TRBJ2-5

CDR3 protein: CASSFSRDRVHETQYF
V gene: TRBV7-2
J gene: TRBJ2-5

CDR3 protein: CASSPRTGASGANVLTF
V gene: TRBV18
J gene: TRBJ2-6

CDR3 protein: CASSKTSGSSYNEQFF
V gene: TRBV12-3/TRBV12-4
J gene: TRBJ2-1

CDR3 protein: CSARGTGVNTEAFF
V gene: TRBV20-1
J gene: TRBJ1-1